This TCR beta chain was identified in a study of brain T cells in children with intractable seizures (dated by TCRdb to the early 2020s). The study in broad terms: A NanoString immunology panel was first used to screen resected brain tissue from 53 pediatric epilepsy surgery cases for immune gene transcripts. Among the roughly 12 selected surgery cases, eight also had pre-surgery blood sequenced, leaving four with brain tissue only.

Results and caveats for the whole study, not just this receptor: The patients' HCMV serostatus was not known, and viral specificity was inferred solely from CDR3 sequence similarity. Because sequencing depth differed between pre- and post-surgery blood, the absence of clones from the pre-surgery sample may reflect undersampling.

The immunoSEQ assay was used to generate TCR beta chain sequences from genomic DNA. The source study handled its data this way. CDR3 sequences that did not begin with the conserved framework cysteine at position 104 were removed manually. To get clonality, the normalized Shannon's Diversity Index was subtracted from one, giving values from 0 (maximal diversity) to 1 (oligoclonal). Chi-squared comparison-of-proportions tests were used to check whether the frequency of the same CDR3 differed between samples, for example brain versus blood. Public clonotypes were identified by searching immuneACCESS, and similarity to known antiviral clonotypes was assessed with the VDJdb browser. In its TCRdb copy, this immuneACCESS table keeps in-frame sequences only and misses some clones. Where compared with another copy, unresolved V genes explain less than half of these, and the others have no known cause. The DNA was the basis for D and trimming; V, J and clone size are from that table. This sample gives about 76,000 clones in total; about 93% of them show up just once. Of the sample, 1.5% falls within the top ten clones.

Per the publication, the time point label means: resected brain tissue, or blood drawn just prior to surgery. Surgery cases with the highest brain T cell transcript signatures were selected for TCR beta chain sequencing of brain tissue and, where available, blood. Prior to surgery, the patients had been treated with at least one anti-epileptic drug. The TCR-sequenced patients were children whose drug-resistant epilepsy was caused by tuberous sclerosis complex, focal cortical dysplasia, Rasmussen encephalitis or hemimegalencephaly. The Monarch genomic DNA purification kit was used to extract bulk genomic DNA from unsorted brain tissue and from whole blood. Turning to this clone: Its antigen is currently not known. No base qualities exist here, and no much larger clone lies one base off it.

The TCR was taken from a boy in the first two years of life with tuberous sclerosis and intractable seizures. The sample in question was peripheral blood, obtained at surgery.

The CDR3 protein: CASSQEIAGGREQYF. In nucleotides, the sequence is TGCGCCAGCAGCCAAGAAATAGCGGGAGGGCGCGAGCAGTACTTC. The rearrangement combines TRBV4-1 with TRBJ2-7; the central 11 bases match TRBD2. Based on the germline V gene, the CDR1 and CDR2 sequences are MGHRA and YSYEKL. The CDR3 runs 15 residues from the cysteine to the phenylalanine. The CDR3 DNA has 45 bases and is translated from base 1. Clipping removes 0 bases from V and 6 bases from J, with 4 as the unmatched junction base count.